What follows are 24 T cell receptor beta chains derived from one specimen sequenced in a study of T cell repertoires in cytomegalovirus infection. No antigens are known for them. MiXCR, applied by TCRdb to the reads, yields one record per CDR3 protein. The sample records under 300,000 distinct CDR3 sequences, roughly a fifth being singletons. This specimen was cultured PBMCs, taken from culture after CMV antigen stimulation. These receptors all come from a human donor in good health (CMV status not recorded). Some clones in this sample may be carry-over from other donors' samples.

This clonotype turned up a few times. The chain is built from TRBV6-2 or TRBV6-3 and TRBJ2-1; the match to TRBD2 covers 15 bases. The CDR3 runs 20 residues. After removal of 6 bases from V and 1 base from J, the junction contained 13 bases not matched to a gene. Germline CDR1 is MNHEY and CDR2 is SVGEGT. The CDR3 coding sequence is TGTGCCAGCAGGGGTACCACCGGGACTAGCGGGAGGCATTCCTACAATGAGCAGTTCTTC. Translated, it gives CASRGTTGTSGRHSYNEQFF.

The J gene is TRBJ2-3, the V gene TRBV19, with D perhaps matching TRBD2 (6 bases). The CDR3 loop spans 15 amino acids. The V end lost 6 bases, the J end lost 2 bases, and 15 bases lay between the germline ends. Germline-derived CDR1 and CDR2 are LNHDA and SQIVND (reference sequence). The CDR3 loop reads CASRAGASSTDTQYF. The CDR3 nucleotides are TGTGCCAGTAGAGCGGGCGCCTCCTCCACAGATACGCAGTATTTT.

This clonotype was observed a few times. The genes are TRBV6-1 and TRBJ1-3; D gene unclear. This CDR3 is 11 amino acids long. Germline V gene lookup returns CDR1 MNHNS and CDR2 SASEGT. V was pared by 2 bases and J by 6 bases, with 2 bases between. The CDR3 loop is CASSELNTIYF. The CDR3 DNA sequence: TGTGCCAGCAGTGAACTAAACACCATATATTTT.

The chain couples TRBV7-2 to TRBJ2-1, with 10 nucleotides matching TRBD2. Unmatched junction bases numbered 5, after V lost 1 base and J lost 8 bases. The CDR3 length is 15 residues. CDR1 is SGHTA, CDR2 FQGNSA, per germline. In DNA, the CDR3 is TGTGCCAGCAGCTTAGGGACTAGCGGTATCGATGAGCAGTTCTTC. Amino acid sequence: CASSLGTSGIDEQFF.

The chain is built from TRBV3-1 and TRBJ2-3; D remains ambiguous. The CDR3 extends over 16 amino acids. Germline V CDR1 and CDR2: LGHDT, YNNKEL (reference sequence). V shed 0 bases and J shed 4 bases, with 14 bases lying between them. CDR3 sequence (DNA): TGTGCCAGCAGCCAAGACCTACCGAGCTTGCCAGATACGCAGTATTTT. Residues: CASSQDLPSLPDTQYF.

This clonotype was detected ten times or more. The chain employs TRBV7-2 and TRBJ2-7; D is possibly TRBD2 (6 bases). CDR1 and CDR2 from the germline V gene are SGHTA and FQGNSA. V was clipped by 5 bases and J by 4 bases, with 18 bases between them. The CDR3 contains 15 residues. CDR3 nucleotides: TGTGCCAGCAGCCAAACCTCGTACGGGAGTTACGAGCAGTACTTC. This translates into CASSQTSYGSYEQYF.

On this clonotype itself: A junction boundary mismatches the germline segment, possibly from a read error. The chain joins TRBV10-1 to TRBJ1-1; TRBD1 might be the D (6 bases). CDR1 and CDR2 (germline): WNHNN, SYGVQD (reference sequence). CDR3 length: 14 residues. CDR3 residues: CASSANRVNTEASF. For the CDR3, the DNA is TGCGCCAGCAGTGCAAACAGGGTGAACACTGAAGCTTCCTTT.

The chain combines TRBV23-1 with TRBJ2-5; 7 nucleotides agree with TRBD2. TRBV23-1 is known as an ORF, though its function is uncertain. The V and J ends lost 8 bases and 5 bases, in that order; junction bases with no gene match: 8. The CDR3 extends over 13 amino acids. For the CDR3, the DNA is TGCGCCAGCTCCGTTGGGGGGGAGGAGACCCAGTACTTC. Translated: CASSVGGEETQYF.

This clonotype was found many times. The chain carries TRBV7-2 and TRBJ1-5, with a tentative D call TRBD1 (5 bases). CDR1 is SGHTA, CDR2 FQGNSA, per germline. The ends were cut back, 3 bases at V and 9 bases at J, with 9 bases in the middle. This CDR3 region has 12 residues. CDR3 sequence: CASSLVGRPQHF. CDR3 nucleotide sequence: TGTGCCAGCAGCTTGGTGGGACGGCCCCAGCATTTT.

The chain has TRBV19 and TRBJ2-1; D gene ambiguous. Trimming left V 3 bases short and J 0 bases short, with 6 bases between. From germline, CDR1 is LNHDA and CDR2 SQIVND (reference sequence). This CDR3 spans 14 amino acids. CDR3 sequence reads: CASSMLPSYNEQFF. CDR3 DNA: TGTGCCAGTAGTATGCTCCCCTCCTACAATGAGCAGTTCTTC.

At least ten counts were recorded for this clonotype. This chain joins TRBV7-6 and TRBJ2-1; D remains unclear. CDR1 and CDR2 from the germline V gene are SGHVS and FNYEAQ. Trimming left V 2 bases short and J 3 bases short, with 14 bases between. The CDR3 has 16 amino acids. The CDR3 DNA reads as TGTGCCAGCAGCTTAAATATGGCTCCGGTCTACAATGAGCAGTTCTTC. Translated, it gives CASSLNMAPVYNEQFF.

CDR3 coding DNA: TGTGCCAGCTCACCAGGGCTTAGCACTGAAGCTTTCTTT. Translated, it gives CASSPGLSTEAFF. The chain joins TRBV18 to TRBJ1-1; D not resolved. The length of the CDR3 is 13 residues. V lost 2 bases and J lost 4, with 8 bases in between. Germline V gene data show CDR1 as KGHSH and CDR2 as LQKENI.

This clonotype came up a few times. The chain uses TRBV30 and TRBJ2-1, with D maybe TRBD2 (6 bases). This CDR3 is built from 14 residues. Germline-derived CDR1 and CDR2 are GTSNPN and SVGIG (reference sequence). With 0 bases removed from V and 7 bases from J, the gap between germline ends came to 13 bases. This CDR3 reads CAWSVMAGRNEQFF. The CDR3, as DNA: TGTGCCTGGAGTGTGATGGCGGGAAGAAATGAGCAGTTCTTC.

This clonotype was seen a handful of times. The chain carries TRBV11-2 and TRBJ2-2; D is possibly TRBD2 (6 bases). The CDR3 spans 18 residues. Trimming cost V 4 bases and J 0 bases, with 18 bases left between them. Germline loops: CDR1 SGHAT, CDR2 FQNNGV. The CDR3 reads CASSSSGLKVTNTGELFF. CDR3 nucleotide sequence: TGTGCCAGCAGCTCCTCGGGACTTAAAGTGACGAACACCGGGGAGCTGTTTTTT.

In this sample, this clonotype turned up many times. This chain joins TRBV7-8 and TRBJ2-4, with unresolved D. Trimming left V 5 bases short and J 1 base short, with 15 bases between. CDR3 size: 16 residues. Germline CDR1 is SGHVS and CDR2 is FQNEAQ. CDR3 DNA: TGTGCCAGCAGCCCCAGACCCACTTGGGCCAAAAACATTCAGTACTTC. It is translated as CASSPRPTWAKNIQYF.

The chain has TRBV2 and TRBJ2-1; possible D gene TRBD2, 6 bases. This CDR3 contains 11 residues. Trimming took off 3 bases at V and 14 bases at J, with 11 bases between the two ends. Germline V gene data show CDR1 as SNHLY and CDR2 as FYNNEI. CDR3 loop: CASSEMGEEFF. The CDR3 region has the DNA TGTGCCAGCAGTGAGATGGGGGAGGAGTTCTTC.

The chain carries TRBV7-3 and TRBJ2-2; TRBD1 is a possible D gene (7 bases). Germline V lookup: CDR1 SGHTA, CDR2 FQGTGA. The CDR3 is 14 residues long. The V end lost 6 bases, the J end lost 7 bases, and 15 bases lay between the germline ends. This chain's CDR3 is CASSRQGGVGELFF. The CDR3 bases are TGTGCCAGCAGTCGACAGGGAGGTGTCGGGGAGCTGTTTTTT.

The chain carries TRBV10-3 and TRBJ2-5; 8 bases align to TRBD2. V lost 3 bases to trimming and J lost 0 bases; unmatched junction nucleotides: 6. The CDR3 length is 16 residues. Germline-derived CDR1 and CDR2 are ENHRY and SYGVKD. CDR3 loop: CAISDESGGNQETQYF. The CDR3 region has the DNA TGTGCCATCAGTGACGAGAGCGGGGGTAACCAAGAGACCCAGTACTTC.

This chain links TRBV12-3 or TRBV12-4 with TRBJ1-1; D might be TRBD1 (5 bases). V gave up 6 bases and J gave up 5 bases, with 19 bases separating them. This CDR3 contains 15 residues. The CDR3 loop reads CASRPSAGWGTEAFF. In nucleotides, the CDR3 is TGTGCCAGCAGACCGTCGGCGGGGTGGGGGACTGAAGCTTTCTTT.

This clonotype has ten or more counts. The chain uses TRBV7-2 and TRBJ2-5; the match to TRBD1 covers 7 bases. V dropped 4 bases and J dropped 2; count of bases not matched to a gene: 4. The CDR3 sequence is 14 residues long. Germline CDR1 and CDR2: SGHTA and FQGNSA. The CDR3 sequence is CASSSYRGQETQYF. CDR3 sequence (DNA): TGTGCCAGCAGCTCGTACAGGGGACAAGAGACCCAGTACTTC.

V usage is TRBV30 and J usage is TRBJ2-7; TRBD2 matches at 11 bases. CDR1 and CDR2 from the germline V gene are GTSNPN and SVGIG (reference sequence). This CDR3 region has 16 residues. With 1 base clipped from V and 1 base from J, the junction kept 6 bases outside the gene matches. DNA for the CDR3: TGTGCCTGGAGTGGTCCCGGGACTAGCGGATCCTACGAGCAGTACTTC. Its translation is CAWSGPGTSGSYEQYF.

The CDR3: CASSQERQGSYNEQFF. The CDR3 DNA sequence: TGTGCCAGCAGCCAAGAGCGACAGGGCTCCTACAATGAGCAGTTCTTC. The rearrangement joins TRBV4-2 to TRBJ2-1; 7 bases are a match to TRBD1. Germline CDR1 reads LGHNA; CDR2 reads YNFKEQ. CDR3 length: 16 amino acids. The J segment lost 0 bases and the V segment lost 0 bases, leaving 2 bases of the junction unmatched.

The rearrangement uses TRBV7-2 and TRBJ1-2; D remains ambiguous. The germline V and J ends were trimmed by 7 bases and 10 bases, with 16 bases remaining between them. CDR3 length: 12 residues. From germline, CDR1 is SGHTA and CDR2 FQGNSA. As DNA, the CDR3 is TGTGCCAGCACCGACGGCAGTAGGGTCTACACCTTC. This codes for CASTDGSRVYTF.

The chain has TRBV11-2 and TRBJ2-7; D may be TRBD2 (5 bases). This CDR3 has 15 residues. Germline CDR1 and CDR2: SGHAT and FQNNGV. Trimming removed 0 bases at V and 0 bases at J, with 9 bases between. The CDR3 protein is CASSLEYGNSYEQYV. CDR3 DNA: TGTGCCAGCAGCTTAGAATACGGGAACTCCTACGAGCAGTACGTC.